Listed below are T cell receptor beta chains from one sample, sequenced in a study of blood T cells in healthy people across ages. TCRdb reanalysed the 5' RACE reads using MiXCR and keeps one entry per CDR3 protein. The data show nearly 800,000 distinct CDR3 sequences, roughly three fifths seen once. The sequencing sample was made of blood. The receptor source for this set is a man in his forties or fifties in good health. Each CDR3 is given with its conserved first and last residue. Each record gives: V gene, J gene, CDR3 protein.

>TRBV9|TRBJ2-3
CASSVTADTQYF
>TRBV4-3|NA
CASSQEWGSGTYEQYF
>TRBV5-1|TRBJ2-2
CASSVRVGTNTGELFF
>TRBV10-3|TRBJ1-5
CAISDRDSINQPQHF
>TRBV20-1|TRBJ1-1
CSAFRTEGTEAFF
>TRBV20-1|TRBJ2-3
CSAELAGGRLDTQYF
>TRBV28|TRBJ2-5
CASSFLARNEQYF
>TRBV27|TRBJ1-2
CASSSATGSYYGYTF
>TRBV9|TRBJ2-6
CASSVPGAANVLTF
>TRBV4-3|TRBJ1-2
CASSQDAGGGYTF
>TRBV28|TRBJ2-1
CASSFEDRVNEQFF
>TRBV4-1|TRBJ1-1
CASSQAPLGSDTEAFF
>TRBV7-9|TRBJ2-7
CASSSDTIFYEQYF
>TRBV29-1|TRBJ1-2
CSVDLGGGGYTF
>TRBV20-1|TRBJ1-4
CSARGTQAANEKLFF
>TRBV4-1|TRBJ1-5
CASSQDKQGQPQHF
>TRBV10-3|TRBJ1-5
CAISDRVFNQPQHF
>TRBV20-1|TRBJ2-1
CSARDWTSGGNEQFF
>TRBV12-3/TRBV12-4|TRBJ2-5
CASSNVDRKETQYF
>TRBV20-1|TRBJ2-7
CSATLTSGSGGEQYF
>TRBV4-3|TRBJ2-7
CASSQEARDAAYEQYF
>TRBV7-9|TRBJ1-6
CASSFAGGTSPLHF
>TRBV7-9|TRBJ2-3
CASSRLAGGSADTQYF
>TRBV20-1|TRBJ2-1
CSASLQGNEQFF
>TRBV21-1|TRBJ1-5
CARGQPQHF
>TRBV7-2|TRBJ1-5
CASSLRTGGDQPQHF
>TRBV11-2|TRBJ2-5
CASSVGVTGETQYF
>TRBV3-1|TRBJ1-2
CASSQGGQTYYGYTF
>TRBV7-2|TRBJ2-3
CASSLEGSADTQYF
>TRBV5-1|TRBJ1-2
CASSFEARVYGYTF
>TRBV6-6|TRBJ2-7
CASQSRSYEQYF
>TRBV9|TRBJ2-5
CASSVEPILAGPKETQYF
>TRBV27|TRBJ2-1
CASSLLGLSSYNEQFF
>TRBV12-3/TRBV12-4|TRBJ1-1
CASRTGALSPAFF
>TRBV6-2/TRBV6-3|NA
CASSWIPNGFQETQYF
>TRBV7-2|TRBJ1-2
CASSLFPAGTSEGYTF
>TRBV3-1|TRBJ2-1
CASSARGLYNEQFF
>TRBV4-2|TRBJ2-1
CASSQDLGFGSSYNEQFF
>TRBV7-3|TRBJ2-1
CASSLRAGAYNEQFF